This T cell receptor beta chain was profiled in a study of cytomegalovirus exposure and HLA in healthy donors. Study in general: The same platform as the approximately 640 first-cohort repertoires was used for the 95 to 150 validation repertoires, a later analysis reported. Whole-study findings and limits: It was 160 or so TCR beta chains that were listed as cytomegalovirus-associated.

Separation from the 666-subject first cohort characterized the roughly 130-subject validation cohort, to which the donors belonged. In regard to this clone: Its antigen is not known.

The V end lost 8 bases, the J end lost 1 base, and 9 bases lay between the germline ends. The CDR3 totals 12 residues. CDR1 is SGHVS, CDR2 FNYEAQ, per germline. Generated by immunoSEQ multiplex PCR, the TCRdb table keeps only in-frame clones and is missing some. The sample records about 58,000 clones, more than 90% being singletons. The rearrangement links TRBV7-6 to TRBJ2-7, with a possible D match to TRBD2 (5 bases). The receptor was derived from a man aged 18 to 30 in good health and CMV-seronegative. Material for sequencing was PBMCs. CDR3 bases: TGTGCCAGCGGAGCGGTATCCTACGAGCAGTACTTC. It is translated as CASGAVSYEQYF.